What follows are 32 T cell receptor beta chains derived from one specimen sequenced in a study of siplizumab effects on memory and regulatory T cells (dated by TCRdb to between 2018 and 2020). Library creation used the immunoSEQ multiplex PCR assay. TCRdb obtained this table from immuneACCESS and retained in-frame rearrangements with V and J assigned. These tables miss some clones; where compared with another copy, unresolved V genes account for less than half of the shortfall, and the remainder is unexplained. This sample lists under 70,000 clones; around 80% were detected once. The ten most abundant clones make up approximately 0.4% of the sample. The specimen sequenced was memory CD4+ T cells sorted from blood. The meaning of the sample's cell subset or site label: unstimulated CD4+ memory T cells. The receptors come from a human donor in good health.

The chain joins TRBV27 to TRBJ2-2, with D possibly being TRBD1 (5 bases). Trimming took 5 bases from V and 0 from J, leaving 16 bases between them. This CDR3 spans 17 amino acids. Germline loops: CDR1 MNHEY, CDR2 SMNVEV (reference sequence). The CDR3 DNA follows: TGTGCCAGCAGTCCACGGTGGGGCCCCGCGAACACCGGGGAGCTGTTTTTT. Protein product: CASSPRWGPANTGELFF.

The rearrangement links TRBV7-3 to TRBJ2-3; 8 nucleotides agree with TRBD2. Germline V gives CDR1 SGHTA, CDR2 FQGTGA. The CDR3 runs to 15 residues. V shed 3 bases and J 4 bases; nucleotides not matched to a gene: 6. DNA of the CDR3: TGTGCCAGCAGCTTTAGCGGGGTTTTTTCAGATACGCAGTATTTT. It specifies CASSFSGVFSDTQYF.

The chain uses TRBV11-2 and TRBJ1-5; 8 nucleotides match TRBD1. Germline CDR1 is SGHAT and CDR2 is FQNNGV. The V segment lost 2 bases and the J segment 7 bases; nucleotides outside the gene matches: 7. The CDR3 covers 15 residues. Here the CDR3 reads CASSLTGGTGQPQHF. CDR3 in DNA: TGTGCCAGCAGCTTAACAGGGGGGACAGGCCAGCCCCAGCATTTT.

This clone showed up just a few times. V and J are TRBV7-2 and TRBJ1-6; TRBD1 might be the D (5 bases). Germline loops: CDR1 SGHTA, CDR2 FQGNSA. CDR3 length: 15 residues. V lost 4 bases and J lost 6, with 13 bases in between. The CDR3 DNA sequence: TGTGCCAGCAGCTATCAGGGCCCGCTTAATTCACCCCTCCACTTT. Residues: CASSYQGPLNSPLHF.

V usage is TRBV10-2 and J usage is TRBJ2-1; D ambiguous. From germline, CDR1 is WSHSY and CDR2 SAAADI. Trimming pared 4 bases from V and 3 bases from J, leaving 1 base between. The CDR3 is made up of 11 amino acids. The CDR3 region has the DNA TGCGCCAGCAGTGGCTACAATGAGCAGTTCTTC. Protein sequence: CASSGYNEQFF.

The J gene is TRBJ2-7, the V gene TRBV6-6, with D tentatively TRBD2 (6 bases). The CDR3 sequence is 16 residues long. V was trimmed by 6 bases and J by 2 bases, leaving 20 bases between them. CDR1 and CDR2 (germline): MNHNY, SVGAGI (reference sequence). The CDR3 DNA is TGTGCCAGCAGGGGCGGGGCTTTGGAAAGAACCTACGAGCAGTACTTC. It yields the protein CASRGGALERTYEQYF.

This clone appeared once. Additional DNA sequences in this sample encode the identical CDR3. J is TRBJ2-2 and V is TRBV6-5; D is perhaps TRBD2 (5 bases). With 0 bases removed from V and 0 bases from J, the gap between germline ends came to 8 bases. There are 16 residues in the CDR3. In germline, CDR1 is MNHEY, CDR2 SVGAGI. This CDR3 reads CASSYSPGSNTGELFF. Written as DNA, the CDR3 is TGTGCCAGCAGTTACTCTCCGGGGTCGAACACCGGGGAGCTGTTTTTT.

The chain links TRBV4-2 to TRBJ2-2; 9 bases are shared with TRBD2. The junction had 7 bases not matched to a gene; V was cut back by 2 bases and J by 6 bases. The CDR3 sequence is 16 residues long. From germline, CDR1 is LGHNA and CDR2 YNFKEQ. CDR3 residues: CASSQSVGGGAGELFF. The CDR3 coding sequence is TGTGCCAGCAGCCAAAGCGTCGGCGGGGGGGCCGGGGAGCTGTTTTTT.

This chain uses TRBV27 with TRBJ1-2; 10 nucleotides match TRBD1. The V and J ends lost 5 bases and 5 bases, in that order; junction bases with no gene match: 5. CDR1 and CDR2 (germline): MNHEY, SMNVEV (reference sequence). The CDR3 has 14 residues. The CDR3 region is CASSRDRGHYGYTF. Written as DNA, the CDR3 is TGTGCCAGCAGTCGGGACAGGGGACATTATGGCTACACCTTC.

V gene TRBV5-1 combines with J gene TRBJ2-2; 11 bases line up with TRBD1. The CDR3 has 17 residues. With V trimmed by 4 bases and J by 6 bases, 11 bases remained unmatched. Germline CDR1 is SGHRS and CDR2 is YFSETQ. CDR3 in DNA: TGCGCCAGCAGCCTCATCCCTGGGACAGGGGGAGCCGGGGAGCTGTTTTTT. Its protein product is CASSLIPGTGGAGELFF.

The chain combines TRBV30 with TRBJ1-3; TRBD1 might be the D (5 bases). Germline V lookup: CDR1 GTSNPN, CDR2 SVGIG (reference sequence). V lost 8 bases, J lost 6 bases, and 17 bases lay in between. The CDR3 covers 13 residues. The CDR3 is CASRDPILNTIYF. CDR3 in DNA: TGTGCCAGCCGGGACCCTATCCTAAACACCATATATTTT.

The V gene is TRBV28, the J gene TRBJ2-7; D tentatively reads TRBD1 or TRBD2 (5 bases each). The CDR3 spans 12 residues. Deletions cut 7 bases from V and 6 bases from J, with 13 bases between. The germline gives CDR1 MDHEN, CDR2 SYDVKM. The CDR3 reads CASKSSGREQYF. CDR3 nucleotides: TGTGCCAGCAAGTCCTCGGGACGCGAGCAGTACTTC.

The chain joins TRBV7-2 to TRBJ1-4; D remains ambiguous. Looked up from germline, CDR1 is SGHTA and CDR2 is FQGNSA. V lost 1 base and J 6 bases, leaving 12 bases between the germline ends. CDR3 length: 15 residues. CDR3 in amino acids: CASSLGAGPHEKLFF. CDR3 DNA: TGTGCCAGCAGCTTAGGAGCAGGCCCCCATGAAAAACTGTTTTTT.

The V gene is TRBV15, the J gene TRBJ1-5, with D possibly being TRBD1 (6 bases). The V gene's germline CDR1 is LNHNV and CDR2 YYDKDF (reference sequence). This CDR3 region has 13 residues. Between the trimmed V and J ends, which lost 5 bases and 7 bases, there was a span of 12 bases. CDR3 loop: CATSGAGGQPQHF. The DNA for the CDR3 is TGTGCCACCAGCGGTGCCGGGGGCCAGCCCCAGCATTTT. Drawing the rest from reference TRBV15 and TRBJ1-5, the complete variable domain is DAMVIQNPRYQVTQFGKPVTLSCSQTLNHNVMYWYQQKSSQAPKLLFHYYDKDFNNEADTPDNFQSRRPNTSFCFLDIRSPGLGDTAMYLCATSGAGGQPQHFGDGTRLSIL.

This chain uses TRBV19 with TRBJ2-3; no clear D. The CDR3 covers 13 residues. The germline CDR1 and CDR2 sequences are LNHDA and SQIVND (reference sequence). V was clipped by 6 bases and J by 0 bases, with 7 bases between them. CDR3 coding DNA: TGTGCCAGTAGATCGGACAGCACAGATACGCAGTATTTT. It encodes CASRSDSTDTQYF.

The chain links TRBV10-3 to TRBJ2-1; a possible D gene is TRBD2 (6 bases). This CDR3 spans 14 amino acids. Trimming shortened V by 5 bases and J by 8 bases, and 16 bases separated the two germline ends. Germline V gene lookup returns CDR1 ENHRY and CDR2 SYGVKD. The CDR3 sequence is CAISQDGGRDEQFF. The CDR3 region has the DNA TGTGCCATCAGTCAAGACGGGGGTAGGGATGAGCAGTTCTTC.

This clone was counted between two and nine times. The genes are TRBV7-3 and TRBJ1-2, with D unclear. The CDR3 totals 15 residues. Germline CDR1 and CDR2: SGHTA and FQGTGA. Trimming took off 2 bases at V and 7 bases at J, with 17 bases between the two ends. The CDR3 DNA is TGTGCCAGCAGCTTAGATTCGGGAGGCCGGGGTGGCTACACCTTC. Its translation: CASSLDSGGRGGYTF.

This chain links TRBV5-5 with TRBJ2-5; perhaps D is TRBD1 or TRBD2 (5 bases each). The CDR3 extends over 14 amino acids. Trimming took 5 bases from V and 1 from J, leaving 12 bases between them. The V gene's germline CDR1 is SGHKS and CDR2 YYEKEE (reference sequence). In DNA, the CDR3 is TGTGCCAGCAGACTCGGGACCAGCCAAGAGACCCAGTACTTC. It translates to CASRLGTSQETQYF. Filled out from reference TRBV5-5 and TRBJ2-5, the complete variable domain reads DAGVTQSPTHLIKTRGQQVTLRCSPISGHKSVSWYQQVLGQGPQFIFQYYEKEERGRGNFPDRFSARQFPNYSSELNVNALLLGDSALYLCASRLGTSQETQYFGPGTRLLVL.

The chain combines TRBV7-6 with TRBJ1-3; D uncertain. With 4 bases removed from V and 4 bases from J, the gap between germline ends came to 8 bases. CDR1 SGHVS and CDR2 FNYEAQ come from the germline V gene. The CDR3 loop spans 13 amino acids. The DNA for the CDR3 is TGTGCCAGCAGCTCCCAATCAGGAAACACCATATATTTT. Encoded protein: CASSSQSGNTIYF.

The chain recombines TRBV9 with TRBJ2-5; a weak D match, TRBD1 (6 bases). This CDR3 is built from 14 residues. The V gene lost 0 bases and the J gene lost 5 bases, with 11 bases spanning the gap. CDR1 SGDLS and CDR2 YYNGEE come from the germline V gene. The CDR3 protein is CASSVGWGLETQYF. As DNA, the CDR3 is TGTGCCAGCAGCGTAGGGTGGGGGCTGGAGACCCAGTACTTC.

The chain joins TRBV19 to TRBJ2-6; D call uncertain. The length of the CDR3 is 15 residues. V lost 7 bases, J lost 1 base, and 11 bases lay in between. CDR1 and CDR2 from the germline V gene are LNHDA and SQIVND (reference sequence). The CDR3 DNA reads TGTGCCAGTAAGATTTACCAGTCTGGGGCCAACGTCCTGACTTTC. The encoded protein is CASKIYQSGANVLTF.

The chain links TRBV27 to TRBJ1-2, with D unclear. CDR3 length equals 13 residues. The V gene's germline CDR1 is MNHEY and CDR2 SMNVEV (reference sequence). Deletions cut 2 bases from V and 2 bases from J, with 6 bases between. CDR3 loop: CASSLRLNYGYTF. CDR3 nucleotides: TGTGCCAGCAGTTTACGACTGAACTATGGCTACACCTTC.

V usage is TRBV5-1 and J usage is TRBJ2-2, with TRBD1 as a possible D gene (6 bases). The CDR3 totals 13 residues. V gave up 10 bases and J gave up 5 bases, with 15 bases separating them. Germline loops: CDR1 SGHRS, CDR2 YFSETQ. CDR3 DNA: TGCGCCTCCACAGGGATGGGGACCGGGGAGCTGTTTTTT. Translation: CASTGMGTGELFF.

This clone was observed once. The J gene is TRBJ1-3, the V gene TRBV2, with no clear D. The V and J ends lost 7 bases and 1 base respectively, with 5 bases between them. The CDR3 spans 12 residues. CDR1 and CDR2 (germline): SNHLY, FYNNEI. The CDR3 nucleotides read TGTGCCAGCATCAGTTCTGGAAACACCATATATTTT. This encodes CASISSGNTIYF.

This chain connects TRBV29-1 to TRBJ2-3, with D perhaps TRBD1 or TRBD2 (5 bases each). The CDR3 runs 14 residues. Per the germline V gene, CDR1 is SQVTM and CDR2 is ANQGSEA. Between the trimmed V and J ends, which lost 7 bases and 2 bases, there was a span of 16 bases. CDR3 loop: CSAVQDWATDTQYF. CDR3 DNA sequence: TGCAGCGCCGTACAGGACTGGGCCACAGATACGCAGTATTTT.

V is TRBV2 and J is TRBJ2-3; 7 bases line up with TRBD1. Germline CDR1 reads SNHLY; CDR2 reads FYNNEI. CDR3 length: 15 residues. Losses at the gene ends were 4 bases for V and 4 bases for J; bases not matched to a gene: 8. CDR3 sequence: CASSGPPQGADTQYF. CDR3 nucleotides: TGTGCCAGCAGTGGCCCTCCCCAGGGGGCAGATACGCAGTATTTT.

The V gene is TRBV4-2, the J gene TRBJ2-3; D possibly uses TRBD1 or TRBD2 (5 bases each). The V gene's germline CDR1 is LGHNA and CDR2 YNFKEQ. The V end was cut by 1 base, the J end by 0 bases, with 5 bases between. CDR3 length equals 14 residues. The CDR3 region is CASSQGGSTDTQYF. In DNA, the CDR3 is TGTGCCAGCAGCCAAGGGGGGAGCACAGATACGCAGTATTTT.

This clone was counted once. The chain employs TRBV2 and TRBJ1-1; unclear D gene. The CDR3 is 13 residues long. V lost 5 bases to trimming and J lost 1 base, with 8 bases between them. CDR1 and CDR2 (germline): SNHLY, FYNNEI. The chain's CDR3 is CASSYPGNTEAFF. DNA of the CDR3: TGTGCCAGCAGTTACCCGGGGAACACTGAAGCTTTCTTT. The full variable domain, with the rest looked up from reference TRBV2 and TRBJ1-1, is EPEVTQTPSHQVTQMGQEVILRCVPISNHLYFYWYRQILGQKVEFLVSFYNNEISEKSEIFDDQFSVERPDGSNFTLKIRSTKLEDSAMYFCASSYPGNTEAFFGQGTRLTVV.

This chain joins TRBV20-1 and TRBJ2-7; D unclear. This CDR3 region has 11 residues. The germline gives CDR1 DFQATT, CDR2 SNEGSKA (reference sequence). V shed 5 bases and J shed 3 bases, with 8 bases lying between them. As DNA, the CDR3 is TGCAGTGCTTCTTCCAGCTACGAGCAGTACTTC. Translation gives CSASSSYEQYF.

The gene calls are TRBV28 and TRBJ2-2; D may be TRBD1 (6 bases). The CDR3 runs 14 residues. V was shortened by 6 bases and J by 0 bases, with 8 bases between the two germline ends. Germline loops: CDR1 MDHEN, CDR2 SYDVKM. CDR3 sequence reads: CASSGTSNTGELFF. The CDR3 DNA is TGTGCCAGCAGCGGGACATCGAACACCGGGGAGCTGTTTTTT.

This chain connects TRBV7-2 to TRBJ1-1; the D is unclear. The germline V gene has CDR1 SGHTA and CDR2 FQGNSA. The CDR3 has 14 amino acids. Deletions cut 2 bases from V and 1 base from J, with 8 bases between. The CDR3 loop is CASSLFGPNTEAFF. CDR3 sequence (DNA): TGTGCCAGCAGCTTATTCGGTCCGAACACTGAAGCTTTCTTT.

The J gene is TRBJ1-1, the V gene TRBV2; D is undetermined. Per the germline V gene, CDR1 is SNHLY and CDR2 is FYNNEI. CDR3 length: 14 amino acids. V was pared by 5 bases and J by 1 base, with 11 bases between. The CDR3 loop reads CASSSLPGNTEAFF. Written as DNA, the CDR3 is TGTGCCAGCAGTAGCCTCCCGGGGAACACTGAAGCTTTCTTT.